Listed below are T cell receptor beta chains from one sample, sequenced in a study of technical replicates of blood from several donors. Here immunoSEQ multiplex PCR was the method, and the copy in TCRdb shows in-frame clones only, minus some. The table records more than 65,000 clones, over 75% of them present only once. Material: PBMCs. These receptors were collected from a human donor in good health. Some clones in this sample may be carry-over from other donors' samples. The CDR3 runs from the conserved cysteine through the conserved F or W. A D gene is named only where the DNA matches it firmly. Clone size is not always given. Where it is, it says once, few, many or a class for expanded clones.

v_call	d_call	j_call	clone_size	cdr3_aa	cdr3_nt
TRBV30	TRBD1	TRBJ1-2	NA	CAWSTPGTGGNYGYTF	TGTGCCTGGAGTACGCCCGGCACAGGGGGAAACTATGGCTACACCTTC
TRBV13	NA	TRBJ1-5	NA	CASSLGSNQPQHF	TGTGCCAGCAGCTTGGGCAGTAATCAGCCCCAGCATTTT
TRBV9	NA	TRBJ1-1	few	CASSDSGTYGGTEAFF	TGTGCCAGCAGCGACTCCGGGACATATGGGGGCACTGAAGCTTTCTTT
TRBV21-1	NA	TRBJ1-5	NA	CASSPIRGVEPQHF	TGTGCCAGCAGCCCAATCAGGGGGGTAGAGCCCCAGCATTTT
TRBV29-1	TRBD2	TRBJ2-7	NA	CSVGGEQYF	TGCAGCGTCGGGGGGGAGCAGTACTTC
TRBV30	NA	TRBJ2-2	NA	CAFPRTDHTGELFF	TGTGCCTTTCCGAGGACAGATCACACCGGGGAGCTGTTTTTT
TRBV9	NA	TRBJ2-3	NA	CASSVGFGVDTQYF	TGTGCCAGCAGCGTAGGCTTCGGGGTAGATACGCAGTATTTT
TRBV5-1	NA	TRBJ1-5	NA	CASSPGGNQPQHF	TGCGCCAGCAGCCCCGGAGGCAATCAGCCCCAGCATTTT
TRBV27	TRBD2	TRBJ2-5	NA	CASSARLAGGPETQYF	TGTGCCAGCAGTGCAAGACTAGCGGGGGGGCCGGAGACCCAGTACTTC
TRBV6-5	NA	TRBJ1-1	few	CASSYGRGRPFAFF	TGTGCCAGCAGTTACGGTAGGGGTCGGCCCTTCGCTTTCTTT
TRBV11-2	TRBD2	TRBJ2-7	NA	CASSLEAGGAYEQYF	TGTGCCAGCAGCTTAGAGGCGGGAGGCGCCTACGAGCAGTACTTC
TRBV19	TRBD1	TRBJ2-3	NA	CASSGQGLTDTQYF	TGTGCCAGTAGTGGACAGGGCTTGACAGATACGCAGTATTTT
TRBV7-2	TRBD2	TRBJ2-3	NA	CASSSSGTSGRPQYF	TGTGCCAGCAGCAGCTCCGGGACTAGCGGGAGGCCCCAATATTTT
TRBV6-4	TRBD2	TRBJ2-3	few	CASSRTSDTDTQYF	TGTGCCAGCAGCCGGACTAGCGACACAGATACGCAGTATTTT
TRBV30	NA	TRBJ1-6	many	CAWSLDRRTAWNSPLHF	TGTGCCTGGAGTCTAGACAGAAGGACCGCCTGGAATTCACCCCTCCACTTT
TRBV4-2	NA	TRBJ1-2	NA	CASSQASGSTNRGYTF	TGTGCCAGCAGCCAAGCGTCAGGATCTACTAACAGGGGCTACACCTTC
TRBV4-2	TRBD1	TRBJ2-7	once	CASSQRTGADYEQYF	TGTGCCAGCAGCCAAAGGACAGGGGCGGATTACGAGCAGTACTTC
TRBV20-1	NA	TRBJ1-2	NA	CTSPGGYGYTF	TGCACCTCCCCCGGGGGCTATGGCTACACCTTC
TRBV6-5	TRBD1	TRBJ2-7	NA	CASSSRDRDGQYF	TGTGCCAGCAGTTCCCGGGACAGGGACGGGCAGTACTTC
TRBV6-5	TRBD2	TRBJ2-1	NA	CASSYGPAGVLEQFF	TGTGCCAGCAGTTACGGTCCAGCGGGAGTTCTTGAGCAGTTCTTC
TRBV29-1	NA	TRBJ1-2	NA	CSPYSGAGYTF	TGCAGCCCGTATAGTGGGGCAGGGTACACCTTC
TRBV29-1	NA	TRBJ1-3	NA	CSVVAGNTIYF	TGCAGCGTTGTGGCCGGAAACACCATATATTTT
TRBV2	NA	TRBJ2-7	NA	CASSGGQGYEQYF	TGTGCCAGCAGTGGGGGGCAGGGGTACGAGCAGTACTTC
TRBV11-1	NA	TRBJ2-3	NA	CASSGWQGFTDTQYF	TGTGCCAGCAGCGGATGGCAGGGGTTCACAGATACGCAGTATTTT
TRBV6-1	NA	TRBJ2-5	NA	CASTSVTETQYF	TGTGCCAGCACGTCGGTTACGGAGACCCAGTACTTC
TRBV27	NA	TRBJ2-1	NA	CATSRGEGDFYNEQFF	TGTGCCACCTCTAGGGGGGAGGGGGACTTCTACAATGAGCAGTTCTTC
TRBV6-4	TRBD2	TRBJ2-1	NA	CASSALAGSYNEQFF	TGTGCCAGCAGCGCTCTAGCGGGAAGCTACAATGAGCAGTTCTTC
TRBV19	NA	TRBJ1-1	NA	CASSPWALRTDQGSEAFF	TGTGCCAGTAGTCCCTGGGCCCTTCGTACTGATCAGGGATCTGAAGCTTTCTTT
TRBV11-2	NA	TRBJ2-7	few	CASSNPTDRPREQYF	TGTGCCAGCAGCAACCCCACAGACCGCCCTCGAGAGCAGTACTTC
TRBV21-1	NA	TRBJ2-2	NA	CASSSIRVAGELFF	TGTGCCAGCAGCAGCATCAGGGTGGCCGGGGAGCTGTTTTTT
TRBV7-9	NA	TRBJ1-6	NA	CASSGPLAANSSPLHF	TGTGCCAGCAGCGGCCCCTTGGCAGCCAATAGCTCACCCCTCCACTTT
TRBV7-3	NA	TRBJ2-1	NA	CASSLVGGSYNEQFF	TGTGCCAGCAGCTTGGTAGGGGGCTCCTACAATGAGCAGTTCTTC
TRBV28	NA	TRBJ2-3	NA	CASSPSIAADMQYF	TGTGCCAGCAGTCCTAGTATTGCGGCAGATATGCAGTATTTT
TRBV30	NA	TRBJ1-3	NA	CAWREVAGNTIYF	TGTGCCTGGAGGGAGGTGGCTGGAAACACCATATATTTT
TRBV7-2	NA	TRBJ2-7	once	CASSLVVTGGAYEQYF	TGTGCCAGCAGCTTAGTAGTCACAGGGGGGGCCTACGAGCAGTACTTC
TRBV2	NA	TRBJ1-3	few	CASRVGGSGNTIYF	TGTGCCAGCAGGGTCGGGGGCTCTGGAAACACCATATATTTT
TRBV5-6	NA	TRBJ2-1	NA	CASSLGQGIEQFF	TGTGCCAGCAGCTTGGGTCAGGGGATTGAGCAGTTCTTC
TRBV4-1	NA	TRBJ1-4	many	CASSQAGRYYF	TGCGCCAGCAGCCAAGCGGGGAGGTACTATTTT
TRBV9	TRBD2	TRBJ2-2	NA	CASSSLAGLTGELFF	TGTGCCAGCAGTAGTCTAGCGGGGCTCACCGGGGAGCTGTTTTTT
TRBV2	NA	TRBJ2-7	NA	CASAISGENYEQYF	TGTGCCAGCGCCATTAGCGGAGAAAACTACGAGCAGTACTTC
TRBV30	NA	TRBJ1-6	few	CAWSGRANSPLHF	TGTGCCTGGAGTGGCAGGGCCAATTCACCCCTCCACTTT
TRBV12-5	NA	TRBJ1-3	NA	CASGLGSSSGNTIYF	TGTGCTAGTGGTTTGGGTTCCTCCTCTGGAAACACCATATATTTT
TRBV19	TRBD2	TRBJ2-3	NA	CASSVGGGYTDTQYF	TGTGCCAGTAGTGTGGGGGGGGGTTATACAGATACGCAGTATTTT
TRBV9	NA	TRBJ1-6	NA	CASSNPGQVNSPLHF	TGTGCCAGCAGCAACCCAGGGCAGGTTAATTCACCCCTCCACTTT
TRBV2	TRBD1	TRBJ2-3	once	CASTLDRGGDTQYF	TGTGCCAGCACCCTTGACAGGGGAGGAGATACGCAGTATTTT
TRBV6-6	NA	TRBJ2-7	NA	CASSHRDFPYEQYF	TGTGCCAGCAGTCACCGGGACTTTCCCTACGAGCAGTACTTC
TRBV2	TRBD2	TRBJ2-1	NA	CASSALGAGGYNEQFF	TGTGCCAGCAGTGCCCTTGGGGCGGGAGGTTACAATGAGCAGTTCTTC
TRBV30	NA	TRBJ1-1	NA	CARRHLNTEAFF	TGTGCCCGCCGACATCTGAACACTGAAGCTTTCTTT
TRBV7-2	TRBD2	TRBJ2-1	NA	CASSLDSGTSGSTEQFF	TGTGCCAGCAGCTTAGACTCCGGGACTAGCGGGAGCACTGAGCAGTTCTTC
TRBV6-5	NA	TRBJ2-2	few	CASSYSVKNTGELFF	TGTGCCAGCAGTTATTCAGTGAAGAACACCGGGGAGCTGTTTTTT
TRBV5-1	NA	TRBJ1-1	NA	CASSRRIGTEAFF	TGCGCCAGCAGCAGGCGGATCGGCACTGAAGCTTTCTTT
TRBV6-5	TRBD1	TRBJ1-1	NA	CASSFSTGGNTEAFF	TGTGCCAGCAGTTTTTCGACAGGGGGGAACACTGAAGCTTTCTTT
TRBV5-1	TRBD1	TRBJ1-6	NA	CASTRTGVNSPLHF	TGCGCCAGCACCAGGACAGGAGTAAATTCACCCCTCCACTTT
TRBV5-1	NA	TRBJ2-7	NA	CASSLPQGSYEQYF	TGCGCCAGCAGCTTGCCCCAGGGAAGCTACGAGCAGTACTTC
TRBV4-1	NA	TRBJ1-1	NA	CASRGRTMNTEAFF	TGCGCCAGCAGGGGGCGGACTATGAACACTGAAGCTTTCTTT
TRBV5-4	TRBD2	TRBJ2-2	NA	CASSLEVAGGNTGELFF	TGTGCCAGCAGCTTGGAGGTGGCGGGGGGAAACACCGGGGAGCTGTTTTTT
TRBV7-2	TRBD1	TRBJ2-7	NA	CASSLVGTAEYEQYF	TGTGCCAGCAGCTTAGTTGGGACAGCGGAATACGAGCAGTACTTC
TRBV7-9	NA	TRBJ2-7	NA	CASSPPVATYEQYF	TGTGCCAGCAGCCCCCCAGTGGCCACCTACGAGCAGTACTTC